A single sample gave rise to the 12 T cell receptor beta chains below, sequenced in a study of CD8 T cell repertoires and HIV-1 epitope variants. The antigens of these receptors remain unknown. Profiling relied on immunoSEQ multiplex PCR, and the TCRdb table lists in-frame clones only, not all of them. Among roughly 5,000 clones listed, roughly 70% were seen once. Sequenced: cultured CD8+ T cells derived from PBMCs. These receptors originate from a male donor with HIV.

This clone has more than one count but fewer than ten. The genes are TRBV10-3 and TRBJ2-1, with D maybe TRBD2 (6 bases). CDR3 length equals 16 residues. Looked up from germline, CDR1 is ENHRY and CDR2 is SYGVKD. V lost 9 bases and J 7 bases, leaving 25 bases between the germline ends. CDR3 coding DNA: TGTGCCATACGGGGAGAAGGCGGGGCGTCCGTAAATGAGCAGTTCTTC. This sequence encodes CAIRGEGGASVNEQFF.

The chain links TRBV5-1 to TRBJ2-7; TRBD1 is a possible D gene (5 bases). V was shortened by 3 bases and J by 5 bases, with 9 bases between the two germline ends. The CDR3 covers 12 residues. CDR1 and CDR2 from the germline V gene are SGHRS and YFSETQ. The CDR3 DNA reads TGCGCCAGCAGCTCCCAGGGAAACGAGCAGTACTTC. It encodes CASSSQGNEQYF.

This clone was seen more than once but under ten times. J is TRBJ2-7 and V is TRBV5-4; weak D call: TRBD1 (6 bases). There are 12 residues in the CDR3. Trimming cost V 4 bases and J 3 bases, with 8 bases left between them. Germline V gives CDR1 SGHNT, CDR2 YYREEE (reference sequence). In DNA, the CDR3 is TGTGCCAGCAGCCAGGACAGCTACGAGCAGTACTTC. Its translation is CASSQDSYEQYF.

The V gene is TRBV6-5, the J gene TRBJ2-7, with TRBD1 matching 8 bases. CDR1 MNHEY and CDR2 SVGAGI come from the germline V gene. This CDR3 spans 13 amino acids. V gave up 5 bases and J gave up 5 bases; unmatched junction bases: 5. The CDR3 sequence is CASSGQGNHEQYF. CDR3 bases: TGTGCCAGCAGTGGACAGGGAAACCACGAGCAGTACTTC.

The V call is TRBV5-6, the J call TRBJ2-7, with 7 nucleotides matching TRBD1. The CDR3 is 14 residues long. With 4 bases clipped from V and 2 bases from J, the junction kept 6 bases outside the gene matches. Germline V gene data show CDR1 as SGHDT and CDR2 as YYEEEE. The CDR3 here is CASSTGQDPYEQYF. In nucleotides, the CDR3 is TGTGCCAGCAGCACCGGACAGGACCCCTACGAGCAGTACTTC.

The chain combines TRBV7-9 with TRBJ1-2; TRBD1 might be the D (5 bases). Trimming took 4 bases from V and 5 from J, leaving 17 bases between them. The CDR3 is made up of 15 amino acids. Germline V gene sequence: CDR1 SEHNR, CDR2 FQNEAQ (reference sequence). The CDR3 sequence: CASSYPTTGTYGYTF. In DNA form, the CDR3 reads TGTGCCAGCAGCTACCCAACGACGGGGACTTATGGCTACACCTTC.

Regarding this clone: The sample carries other DNA sequences with the same CDR3. This chain joins TRBV30 and TRBJ1-2; the D gene is possibly TRBD1 (6 bases). The length of the CDR3 is 15 residues. CDR1 and CDR2 from the germline V gene are GTSNPN and SVGIG (reference sequence). Trimming stripped 3 bases from V and 6 bases from J, with 20 bases between. CDR3 in DNA: TGTGCCTGGAGCCCCCCTCCACCCTCAGGGGATGGCTACACCTTC. Encoded protein: CAWSPPPPSGDGYTF.

The chain carries TRBV7-2 and TRBJ1-2; D is possibly TRBD1 (6 bases). The CDR3 contains 13 residues. Trimming removed 5 bases from V and 6 bases from J, with 13 bases in between. The V gene's germline CDR1 is SGHTA and CDR2 FQGNSA. CDR3 in DNA: TGTGCCAGCAGCCTAGGGGGGGGAGATGGCTACACCTTC. Translated: CASSLGGGDGYTF.

The rearrangement joins TRBV28 to TRBJ2-2; no reliable D call. The CDR3 covers 14 residues. Between the trimmed V and J ends, which lost 1 base and 2 bases, there was a span of 5 bases. Germline lookup yields CDR1 MDHEN and CDR2 SYDVKM. The CDR3 nucleotides are TGTGCCAGCAGTTTATATGGCAACACCGGGGAGCTGTTTTTT. It translates to CASSLYGNTGELFF.

The V gene is TRBV18, the J gene TRBJ2-7; possible D gene TRBD1, 6 bases. The length of the CDR3 is 15 residues. Germline CDR1 KGHSH, CDR2 LQKENI. V was pared by 3 bases and J by 1 base, with 13 bases between. The CDR3: CASSPLRGGSYEQYF. The CDR3 region has the DNA TGTGCCAGCTCACCGCTCAGGGGTGGGTCCTACGAGCAGTACTTC.

This sequence joins TRBV29-1 and TRBJ1-1, with D tentatively TRBD1 (5 bases). The CDR3 loop spans 12 amino acids. Trimming left V 2 bases short and J 7 bases short, with 11 bases between. Germline V gene lookup returns CDR1 SQVTM and CDR2 ANQGSEA. CDR3 sequence reads: CSVEIQRGEAFF. The CDR3 DNA reads TGCAGCGTTGAAATCCAGAGGGGTGAAGCTTTCTTT.

The genes are TRBV29-1 and TRBJ2-7; D might be TRBD1 or TRBD2, each matching 5 bases. Between the trimmed V and J ends, which lost 1 base and 7 bases, there was a span of 23 bases. Germline V CDR1 and CDR2: SQVTM, ANQGSEA. The CDR3 covers 16 residues. This CDR3 is CSVEGPLRGAKKEQYF. The CDR3 nucleotides are TGCAGCGTTGAAGGGCCTTTGAGGGGAGCTAAAAAGGAGCAGTACTTC.